This TCR beta chain was recorded in a study of blood T cell repertoires in COVID-19. With respect to this clone: The junction departs from the called germline gene at one end, perhaps through a read error.

Original data processing: Amplifying reference gene primers gave estimates of nucleated cell counts. Libraries were prepared by immunoSEQ multiplex PCR; TCRdb keeps only in-frame clonotypes and omits some of them. That table is the source of V, J and clone size, and D and trimming were worked out from the DNA. This sample has 160,000 or so clones; more than 65% occur once, and the top ten carry around 8.1%. Germline V gene lookup returns CDR1 MNHEY and CDR2 SVGAGI. This CDR3 is built from 15 residues. What was sequenced was peripheral blood. The chain recombines TRBV6-5 with TRBJ1-6; D possibly corresponds to TRBD1 (6 bases). This clonotype originated in a woman in her fifties or sixties with COVID-19, enrolled during active disease. The CDR3 loop is CASRYSQGWGSPLHF. DNA for the CDR3: TGTGCCAGCAGGTACTCCCAGGGGTGGGGTTCACCCCTCCACTTT.